This T cell receptor (beta chain) emerged from a study of OX40 agonist ivuxolimab in advanced cancers. Study-wide points: More expanded clones were found, on average, in CD8+ than in CD4+ T cells.

Here immunoSEQ multiplex PCR was the method, and the copy in TCRdb shows in-frame clones only, minus some. The sample records tens of thousands of clones, approximately 88% being singletons. Germline CDR1 SGHVS, CDR2 FNYEAQ. Trimming cost V 5 bases and J 3 bases, with 16 bases left between them. The CDR3 extends over 16 amino acids. Turning to this clone: What it binds is unknown.

The V and J genes are TRBV7-6 and TRBJ2-2; D is unresolved. The sequence derives from an adult with an advanced solid tumor such as melanoma, head and neck, liver or kidney cancer. The source material was CD4+ or CD8+ T cells sorted from blood, sampled in a trial of the OX40 agonist ivuxolimab. This chain's CDR3 is CASSVRLRSDTGELFF. CDR3 coding DNA: TGTGCCAGCAGCGTCCGTCTAAGATCGGACACCGGGGAGCTGTTTTTT.